The 27 T cell receptor beta chains below all came from one sample that was sequenced in a study of T cells after somatic rescue of genetic block. Repertoires were generated with immunoSEQ multiplex PCR, while TCRdb's copy carries only in-frame clones and drops some. The data show under 15,000 clones, approximately 70% seen once. Material for sequencing was peripheral blood mononuclear cells (PBMCs). These receptors came from a boy aged 5-17 years.

The chain links TRBV4-2 to TRBJ2-3, with 9 bases lining up with TRBD2. V gave up 4 bases and J gave up 3 bases; unmatched junction bases: 8. The germline CDR1 and CDR2 sequences are LGHNA and YNFKEQ. This CDR3 region has 16 residues. In nucleotides, the CDR3 is TGTGCCAGCAGCCCCCGGAGCGGGGGGCCTACAGATACGCAGTATTTT. Its protein product is CASSPRSGGPTDTQYF.

In this sample, this clone turned up once. The CDR3 reads CASSPPKVQRTDTQYF. The CDR3 DNA reads as TGTGCCAGCTCACCACCGAAGGTACAGCGCACAGATACGCAGTATTTT. The chain employs TRBV18 and TRBJ2-3; D ambiguous. The V end was cut by 0 bases, the J end by 1 base, with 11 bases between. The germline V gene has CDR1 KGHSH and CDR2 LQKENI. The CDR3 length is 16 residues.

The chain employs TRBV18 and TRBJ2-1, with 9 bases that match TRBD1. Per germline, CDR1 KGHSH and CDR2 LQKENI. Trimming removed 5 bases from V and 3 bases from J; junction bases left unmatched: 5. This CDR3 has 15 amino acids. This chain's CDR3 is CASSTQGAVYNEQFF. DNA of the CDR3: TGTGCCAGCTCAACACAGGGGGCAGTCTACAATGAGCAGTTCTTC.

The rearrangement joins TRBV27 to TRBJ2-1; TRBD2 matches at 13 bases. CDR1 is MNHEY, CDR2 SMNVEV, per germline (reference sequence). CDR3 size: 16 residues. V lost 5 bases, J lost 10 bases, and 11 bases stayed unmatched. CDR3 DNA sequence: TGTGCCAGCAGTGGAACCGGGACTAGCGGGGTGGGGGAGCAGTTCTTC. Encoded protein: CASSGTGTSGVGEQFF.

V usage is TRBV19 and J usage is TRBJ2-3, with D hard to call. The germline CDR1 and CDR2 sequences are LNHDA and SQIVND (reference sequence). The V end was cut by 1 base, the J end by 2 bases, with 7 bases between. The length of the CDR3 is 14 residues. CDR3 in amino acids: CASSIGPVTDTQYF. CDR3 DNA: TGTGCCAGTAGTATAGGTCCAGTCACAGATACGCAGTATTTT.

The chain couples TRBV5-1 to TRBJ2-5; D gene uncertain. Germline V gene sequence: CDR1 SGHRS, CDR2 YFSETQ. Trimming removed 2 bases from V and 5 bases from J, with 7 bases in between. This CDR3 is 12 amino acids long. The CDR3 reads CASSFLGETQYF. The CDR3 coding sequence is TGCGCCAGCAGCTTTTTAGGGGAGACCCAGTACTTC.

This clone was seen once. The chain combines TRBV9 with TRBJ2-7, with 16 bases fitting TRBD2. Per germline, CDR1 SGDLS and CDR2 YYNGEE. V trimming: 4 bases; J trimming: 8 bases; junction bases outside the gene matches: 18. The CDR3 extends over 19 amino acids. Written as DNA, the CDR3 is TGTGCCAGCAGCTCGGTCCCGGGACTAGCGGGAGGGACCCCCCCCAAGCAGTACTTC. This encodes CASSSVPGLAGGTPPKQYF.

The chain employs TRBV18 and TRBJ2-5, with TRBD2 matching over 12 bases. CDR1 is KGHSH, CDR2 LQKENI, per germline. J lost 5 bases, V lost 4 bases, and 2 bases had no gene match. The CDR3 extends over 14 amino acids. The CDR3 reads CASSRLAGEETQYF. CDR3 bases: TGTGCCAGCTCACGACTAGCGGGGGAGGAGACCCAGTACTTC.

The CDR3 DNA reads TGTGCCAGCTCACCACGGTCCCAAAGGGGGAATGAAAAACTGTTTTTT. Translation gives CASSPRSQRGNEKLFF. The chain has TRBV18 and TRBJ1-4; D might be TRBD1 (6 bases). The V gene's germline CDR1 is KGHSH and CDR2 LQKENI. CDR3 length: 16 amino acids. Trimming cost V 1 base and J 5 bases, with 14 bases left between them. The variable domain in full, with the rest retrieved from reference TRBV18 and TRBJ1-4, is NAGVMQNPRHLVRRRGQEARLRCSPMKGHSHVYWYRQLPEEGLKFMVYLQKENIIDESGMPKERFSAEFPKEGPSILRIQQVVRGDSAAYFCASSPRSQRGNEKLFFGSGTQLSVL.

This chain connects TRBV30 to TRBJ2-2; no firm D call. This CDR3 comprises 13 residues. V dropped 6 bases and J dropped 2 bases, with 10 bases sitting between them. In germline, CDR1 is GTSNPN, CDR2 SVGIG (reference sequence). CDR3 sequence (DNA): TGTGCCTGCAAGGCAGGTAACACCGGGGAGCTGTTTTTT. This codes for CACKAGNTGELFF.

This clone was counted between two and nine times. The chain carries TRBV30 and TRBJ2-3; a weak D match, TRBD2 (5 bases). Trimming pared 0 bases from V and 4 bases from J, leaving 14 bases between. This CDR3 is built from 15 residues. Germline CDR1 and CDR2: GTSNPN and SVGIG (reference sequence). The CDR3 here is CAWSVRGLAADTQYF. CDR3 in DNA: TGTGCCTGGAGTGTACGGGGTCTAGCAGCAGATACGCAGTATTTT.

This chain uses TRBV6-1 with TRBJ1-4; 8 bases line up with TRBD1. CDR1 and CDR2 from the germline V gene are MNHNS and SASEGT. CDR3 length: 14 residues. V shed 6 bases, J shed 8 bases, and the junction held 8 bases outside the gene matches. CDR3 in amino acids: CASRIRGLGEKLFF. The CDR3 DNA is TGTGCCAGCAGAATCAGGGGGCTCGGGGAAAAACTGTTTTTT.

This chain uses TRBV4-2 with TRBJ2-4; TRBD2 matches 8 bases. Germline V gene lookup returns CDR1 LGHNA and CDR2 YNFKEQ. V lost 0 bases to trimming and J lost 1 base; unmatched junction nucleotides: 14. The CDR3 is 20 amino acids. The CDR3 here is CASSQERTGGALSAKNIQYF. As DNA, the CDR3 is TGTGCCAGCAGCCAAGAGAGGACCGGGGGGGCTTTATCGGCCAAAAACATTCAGTACTTC.

The rearrangement joins TRBV5-1 to TRBJ1-5; D unresolved. CDR3 size: 15 residues. The germline V gene has CDR1 SGHRS and CDR2 YFSETQ. V was pared by 0 bases and J by 0 bases, with 7 bases between. DNA of the CDR3: TGCGCCAGCAGCTTGGACAGCAGTAGCAATCAGCCCCAGCATTTT. It specifies CASSLDSSSNQPQHF.

The V call is TRBV5-1, the J call TRBJ2-3; 10 bases line up with TRBD2. CDR3 length equals 18 residues. The junction had 7 bases not matched to a gene; V was cut back by 0 bases and J by 0 bases. Germline CDR1 reads SGHRS; CDR2 reads YFSETQ. The CDR3, as DNA: TGCGCCAGCAGCTTGGGGCTAGCGGGGGTCTCTAGCACAGATACGCAGTATTTT. The encoded protein is CASSLGLAGVSSTDTQYF.

This clone was observed a handful of times. The gene calls are TRBV9 and TRBJ1-4, with D uncertain. Per the germline V gene, CDR1 is SGDLS and CDR2 is YYNGEE. V lost 0 bases and J lost 3, with 9 bases in between. The CDR3 has 15 residues. The CDR3 sequence is CASSVANSPNEKLFF. As DNA, the CDR3 is TGTGCCAGCAGCGTAGCGAACAGCCCTAATGAAAAACTGTTTTTT.

The chain couples TRBV7-9 to TRBJ2-3, with 10 nucleotides matching TRBD2. With V trimmed by 3 bases and J by 3 bases, 3 bases remained unmatched. Germline V gives CDR1 SEHNR, CDR2 FQNEAQ (reference sequence). CDR3 length: 15 amino acids. CDR3 in amino acids: CASSFKLAGTDTQYF. The CDR3 DNA reads as TGTGCCAGCAGCTTCAAACTAGCGGGAACAGATACGCAGTATTTT.

This chain uses TRBV5-1 with TRBJ1-1; maybe TRBD1 (5 bases). CDR1 and CDR2 from the germline V gene are SGHRS and YFSETQ. The V end lost 3 bases, the J end lost 3 bases, and 15 bases lay between the germline ends. CDR3 size: 15 residues. CDR3 protein: CASSSNPGGYTEAFF. The CDR3 nucleotides are TGCGCCAGCAGCTCCAACCCGGGGGGATACACTGAAGCTTTCTTT.

This clone was recorded a few times. V and J are TRBV5-1 and TRBJ2-3; D may be TRBD1 (5 bases). The V gene lost 5 bases and the J gene lost 1 base, with 11 bases spanning the gap. CDR3 length: 14 residues. CDR1 is SGHRS and CDR2 is YFSETQ in the germline V gene. The CDR3 DNA is TGCGCCAGCAGTTGGGGCCAAGGCACAGATACGCAGTATTTT. It encodes CASSWGQGTDTQYF.

This clone has only one observation. The chain carries TRBV7-2 and TRBJ2-3, with no clear D. CDR3 length equals 13 residues. Germline V gene sequence: CDR1 SGHTA, CDR2 FQGNSA. Trimming removed 3 bases at V and 1 base at J, with 5 bases between. The CDR3 here is CASSFTGTDTQYF. In DNA form, the CDR3 reads TGTGCCAGCAGCTTTACGGGCACAGATACGCAGTATTTT.

J is TRBJ2-5 and V is TRBV9, with unresolved D. Trimming stripped 4 bases from V and 4 bases from J, with 8 bases between. Looked up from germline, CDR1 is SGDLS and CDR2 is YYNGEE. The CDR3 extends over 12 amino acids. Here the CDR3 DNA reads TGTGCCAGCAGCCTCTCGGGAGAGACCCAGTACTTC. This codes for CASSLSGETQYF.

This clone has more than one count but fewer than ten. This chain connects TRBV6-1 to TRBJ2-5; D perhaps matches TRBD1 (7 bases). V was trimmed by 7 bases and J by 5 bases, leaving 11 bases between them. This CDR3 contains 12 residues. Per germline, CDR1 MNHNS and CDR2 SASEGT. The CDR3 spells CASNPGGETQYF. The CDR3 bases are TGTGCCAGCAACCCAGGGGGGGAGACCCAGTACTTC.

V gene TRBV11-2 combines with J gene TRBJ2-1; 10 bases align to TRBD2. V lost 5 bases to trimming and J lost 3 bases; unmatched junction nucleotides: 4. The germline V gene encodes CDR1 SGHAT and CDR2 FQNNGV. The CDR3 sequence is 15 residues long. Written as DNA, the CDR3 is TGTGCCAGCAGCCCCCTAGCGGGGGTCTACAATGAGCAGTTCTTC. Its protein product is CASSPLAGVYNEQFF. The full variable domain, in which reference TRBV11-2 and TRBJ2-1 provide the parts outside the CDR3, is EAGVAQSPRYKIIEKRQSVAFWCNPISGHATLYWYQQILGQGPKLLIQFQNNGVVDDSQLPKDRFSAERLKGVDSTLKIQPAKLEDSAVYLCASSPLAGVYNEQFFGPGTRLTVL.

The chain recombines TRBV5-1 with TRBJ1-2; D is unresolved. Trimming took off 0 bases at V and 4 bases at J, with 4 bases between the two ends. The CDR3 consists of 12 residues. In germline, CDR1 is SGHRS, CDR2 YFSETQ. CDR3 DNA: TGCGCCAGCAGCTTGGACAGCTATGGCTACACCTTC. The encoded protein is CASSLDSYGYTF. Supplemented by reference TRBV5-1 and TRBJ1-2, the full variable domain reads KAGVTQTPRYLIKTRGQQVTLSCSPISGHRSVSWYQQTPGQGLQFLFEYFSETQRNKGNFPGRFSGRQFSNSRSEMNVSTLELGDSALYLCASSLDSYGYTFGSGTRLTVV.

V usage is TRBV10-3 and J usage is TRBJ2-6; D call uncertain. Germline CDR1 is ENHRY and CDR2 is SYGVKD. Trimming cost V 6 bases and J 2 bases, with 8 bases left between them. The CDR3 runs to 14 residues. DNA for the CDR3: TGTGCCATCAGGCGGATGGCTGGGGCCAACGTCCTGACTTTC. Its translation is CAIRRMAGANVLTF.

J is TRBJ2-5 and V is TRBV9; 8 nucleotides line up with TRBD1. CDR1 and CDR2 from the germline V gene are SGDLS and YYNGEE. The V gene end was trimmed by 4 bases and the J gene end by 4 bases; junction bases not matched to a gene: 3. The CDR3 extends over 13 amino acids. The CDR3 nucleotides read TGTGCCAGCAGCCCTACAGGGGGAGAGACCCAGTACTTC. As protein: CASSPTGGETQYF.

This sequence joins TRBV6-6 and TRBJ1-6; no clear D gene. The CDR3 totals 13 residues. Trimming removed 2 bases from V and 9 bases from J, with 8 bases in between. Per the germline V gene, CDR1 is MNHNY and CDR2 is SVGAGI (reference sequence). The CDR3 DNA reads TGTGCCAGCAGTTACAGGGTGGGTTCACCCCTCCACTTT. Encoded protein: CASSYRVGSPLHF.